This T cell receptor (beta chain) was retrieved from a study of spatial heterogeneity in lung cancer. This clonotype was seen ten or more times. Antigen specificity is unknown. MiXCR, applied by TCRdb to the 5' RACE reads, yields one record per CDR3 protein. The table lists more than 35,000 distinct CDR3 sequences, less than 5.5% of them singletons. Study outcomes and limitations: Relative to follow-up, resection was when ubiquitous expanded tumor TCRs appeared more in blood.

Germline assignment: CDR1 DFQATT and CDR2 SNEGSKA (reference sequence). The CDR3 spans 13 residues. V trimming: 3 bases; J trimming: 7 bases; junction bases outside the gene matches: 5. Indicated time point: sample taken at primary tumor resection. Whole RNA from tumor, nontumor lung or frozen PBMC was sequenced unsorted. The specimen was PBMCs, collected at surgery. This TCR was recovered from a female donor with early-stage non-small cell lung cancer. The V and J genes are TRBV20-1 and TRBJ1-4; 7 bases agree with TRBD1. Here the CDR3 DNA reads TGCAGTGCTAGTAACAGGGGAGCTGAAAAACTGTTTTTT. Its translation: CSASNRGAEKLFF.